This T cell receptor (beta chain) was sequenced in a study of T cell changes during pregnancy in multiple sclerosis. Clones were read by immunoSEQ multiplex PCR, and TCRdb kept only the in-frame ones, dropping some. The data contain approximately 80,000 clones, about 94% of them singletons. This CDR3 is built from 17 residues. V lost 3 bases and J lost 1; bases outside the gene matches: 9. Germline loops: CDR1 MNHNS, CDR2 SASEGT. This sequence originates from a female donor with multiple sclerosis, enrolled in a pregnancy study. The J gene is TRBJ1-1, the V gene TRBV6-1, with TRBD1 matching 9 bases. This specimen was peripheral blood, taken in the third trimester of pregnancy. CDR3 protein: CASSDYWTGVGNTEAFF. For the CDR3, the DNA is TGTGCCAGCAGTGACTACTGGACAGGGGTTGGGAACACTGAAGCTTTCTTT.